The present TCR beta chain was sequenced within a study of T cell responses to AZD1222 COVID-19 vaccine. Germline V gene sequence: CDR1 LGHDT, CDR2 YNNKEL (reference sequence). The CDR3 totals 15 residues. V lost 1 base and J lost 4, with 13 bases in between. Clones were read by immunoSEQ multiplex PCR, and TCRdb kept only the in-frame ones, dropping some. The sample lists about 140,000 clones, approximately 88% occurring once. The sequencing used peripheral blood, collected on day 0 of AZD1222 vaccination. The sequence came from an adult in good health. V gene TRBV3-1 (or the pseudogene TRBV3-2) combines with J gene TRBJ1-1; D is unclear. CDR3 amino acids: CASSQAARTPTEAFF. The CDR3 DNA follows: TGTGCCAGCAGCCAAGCCGCCAGGACTCCCACTGAAGCTTTCTTT.